This T cell receptor beta chain was recorded in a study of radiotherapy plus CTLA-4 blockade in lung cancer. Whole-study context: Among all patients, around 19% showed objective responses, while more than 25% had disease control. General observations from the study: Researchers report tumor-derived TCR clones expanding in blood after radiotherapy plus ipilimumab.

Profiled with immunoSEQ multiplex PCR; TCRdb holds only in-frame clones, not every one. The repertoire holds 80,000 or so clones, with around 76% as singletons. Focal radiation was given together with CTLA-4 blockade (ipilimumab) to patients with chemo-refractory metastatic non-small-cell lung cancer. The CDR3 contains 15 residues. Trimming left V 0 bases short and J 1 base short, with 10 bases between. From germline, CDR1 is KGHSH and CDR2 LQKENI. As concerns this clone: What it binds is not known.

The chain uses TRBV18 and TRBJ2-7, with D unresolved. This sequence originates from a human donor with non-small cell lung cancer who had a partial response to radiotherapy plus ipilimumab. Some clones in this sample may be carry-over from other donors' samples. The specimen was peripheral blood, collected from a patient treated with radiotherapy plus ipilimumab. CDR3 residues: CASSPPASASYEQYF. The DNA for the CDR3 is TGTGCCAGCTCACCACCGGCCAGCGCGTCCTACGAGCAGTACTTC.